This T cell receptor beta chain was identified during a study of CD8+ T cells in alopecia areata. At the level of the study: Donor skin was harvested from approximately 6-12-month-old C3H/HeJ mice with spontaneous alopecia and grafted onto approximately 7-11-week-old female C3H/HeJ recipients.

This clone came up many times. Antigen: not known. All gene names here are mouse names. Study-wide findings and caveats: Normal scalp showed lower clonality than lesional scalp, especially alopecia totalis/universalis. Between patients, shared TCR sequences were less clear than in mice. This was possibly due in part to HLA diversity in the patient population.

Following extraction, RNA underwent reverse transcription to cDNA, which served as the sequencing template. This table comes from immunoSEQ multiplex PCR, and its TCRdb copy is limited to in-frame clones, with some not included. This sample comprises about 110,000 clones, none seen once only. This sequence originates from a C3H/HeJ mouse with alopecia areata. These mice share the MHC haplotype H2-k. The material sequenced was lesional skin.

CDR3 bases read: TGTGCCAGCAGTGACCGGGACTGGGGAGAA. Translated, it gives CASSDRDWGE. The entire CDR3 sequence reads CASSDRDWGETLYF. The rearrangement uses TRBV13-3 and TRBJ2-3, with 10 bases aligning to TRBD2. Read coverage stops 4 residues before the CDR3 terminus; the germline J gene supplies the remainder. The CDR3 spans 14 residues. In germline, CDR1 is NNHDY, CDR2 SYVADS.